Sequencing of this T cell receptor beta chain was carried out in a study of cytomegalovirus exposure and HLA in healthy donors. Study at large: An earlier analysis found 120 million or so unique TCR beta sequences from 150 million to 200 million T cells.

Germline V gene lookup returns CDR1 SEHNR and CDR2 FQNEAQ (reference sequence). V lost 3 bases, J lost 6 bases, and 9 bases lay in between. The length of the CDR3 is 13 residues. This clone appeared many times. What it recognizes is unknown. Findings and limits, study-wide: Reportedly, TCR beta sequences accurately predicted HLA-A and HLA-B alleles in most subjects.

With 60 Vbeta and 13 Jbeta primers, the PCR was carried out. Using immunoSEQ multiplex PCR, the repertoire was profiled, and TCRdb retains in-frame clones only, with some absent. The data contain some 150,000 clones, approximately 9% of them singletons. This clonotype was sampled from a woman aged 40 to 55 in good health and CMV-seropositive. Input material: PBMCs. The rearrangement links TRBV7-9 to TRBJ2-4, with D hard to call. The CDR3, as DNA: TGTGCCAGCAGCTTCGAGTTAGTAAACATTCAGTACTTC. Protein: CASSFELVNIQYF.